These 16 T cell receptor beta chains were sequenced from one sample in a study of T cell responses to AZD1222 COVID-19 vaccine. Repertoires were generated with immunoSEQ multiplex PCR, while TCRdb's copy carries only in-frame clones and drops some. The sample shows 150,000 or so clones, about 91% of them seen only once. The input for sequencing was peripheral blood, taken 28 days after the second AZD1222 dose. The receptors here all came from an adult who received the AZD1222 COVID-19 vaccine.

The V and J genes are TRBV7-8 and TRBJ2-1; 7 positions agree with TRBD1. The CDR3 is 11 residues long. The V gene's germline CDR1 is SGHVS and CDR2 FQNEAQ. V dropped 8 bases and J dropped 8; count of bases not matched to a gene: 3. CDR3 in amino acids: CASRTGDEQFF. DNA of the CDR3: TGTGCCAGCCGGACAGGCGATGAGCAGTTCTTC.

The chain joins TRBV6-1 to TRBJ1-1; the match to TRBD1 covers 10 bases. Germline V gene data show CDR1 as MNHNS and CDR2 as SASEGT. This CDR3 is built from 18 residues. V dropped 3 bases and J dropped 0; count of bases not matched to a gene: 10. CDR3 residues: CASSDPGQGGSLNTEAFF. CDR3 DNA sequence: TGTGCCAGCAGTGACCCCGGACAGGGGGGGTCCCTGAACACTGAAGCTTTCTTT.

Concerning this clone itself: The DNA is left out, because the CDR3 cannot be placed on it with certainty; the CDR3 is given as TCRdb lists it. The chain recombines TRBV5-1 with TRBJ2-3; the table names TRBD2, a call not compared with the DNA. CDR1 is SGHRS, CDR2 YFSETQ, per germline. From its first to its last residue, the CDR3 has 19 amino acids. CDR3 sequence reads: CASSSTSGEYFGHTYTQYF.

The rearrangement links TRBV15 to TRBJ2-5, with D perhaps matching TRBD2 (5 bases). V was clipped by 0 bases and J by 4 bases, with 21 bases between them. The CDR3 is made up of 18 amino acids. The germline gives CDR1 LNHNV, CDR2 YYDKDF (reference sequence). CDR3 sequence: CATSRDRAVGDSRETQYF. For the CDR3, the DNA is TGTGCCACCAGCAGAGATAGAGCGGTCGGAGATTCGAGAGAGACCCAGTACTTC.

The rearrangement links TRBV7-3 to TRBJ1-2; 7 bases match TRBD1. CDR1 is SGHTA, CDR2 FQGTGA, per germline. The V gene end was trimmed by 2 bases and the J gene end by 3 bases; junction bases not matched to a gene: 6. The CDR3 extends over 15 amino acids. The CDR3 sequence: CASSLGSGGYYGYTF. The CDR3 DNA reads as TGTGCCAGCAGCTTAGGCTCAGGGGGGTACTATGGCTACACCTTC.

V is TRBV19 and J is TRBJ2-5, with D tentatively TRBD2 (6 bases). V dropped 8 bases and J dropped 5 bases, with 21 bases sitting between them. CDR1 is LNHDA, CDR2 SQIVND, per germline (reference sequence). This CDR3 spans 15 amino acids. The CDR3 spells CASGSGAGKRETQYF. The CDR3 bases are TGTGCCAGTGGCTCGGGAGCGGGCAAGAGGGAGACCCAGTACTTC.

This chain connects TRBV7-6 to TRBJ2-3, with 10 bases fitting TRBD2. The germline V gene encodes CDR1 SGHVS and CDR2 FNYEAQ. Trimming took 1 base from V and 3 from J; bases not matched to a gene: 10. There are 18 residues in the CDR3. The CDR3 is CASSLDLAGGQATDTQYF. CDR3 DNA sequence: TGTGCCAGCAGCTTAGACTTAGCGGGAGGTCAGGCGACAGATACGCAGTATTTT.

V usage is TRBV4-1 and J usage is TRBJ2-1; tentative D call: TRBD2 (6 bases). The germline CDR1 and CDR2 sequences are MGHRA and YSYEKL. The CDR3 has 18 residues. V was pared by 0 bases and J by 0 bases, with 15 bases between. This chain's CDR3 is CASSQDPEGTGSYNEQFF. CDR3 nucleotides: TGCGCCAGCAGCCAAGACCCGGAGGGGACGGGCTCCTACAATGAGCAGTTCTTC.

This chain uses TRBV2 with TRBJ2-7; D may be TRBD2 (5 bases). Germline V gene data show CDR1 as SNHLY and CDR2 as FYNNEI. The CDR3 loop spans 13 amino acids. The ends were cut back, 7 bases at V and 3 bases at J, with 13 bases in the middle. CDR3 nucleotide sequence: TGTGCCAGCAAGCGGACCGGGCGCTACGAGCAGTACTTC. As protein: CASKRTGRYEQYF.

This sequence joins TRBV27 and TRBJ2-3; no firm D call. CDR1 and CDR2 (germline): MNHEY, SMNVEV (reference sequence). The length of the CDR3 is 17 residues. With 0 bases removed from V and 0 bases from J, the gap between germline ends came to 13 bases. The CDR3 here is CASSLSPLATSTDTQYF. In DNA, the CDR3 is TGTGCCAGCAGTTTATCCCCACTGGCTACGAGCACAGATACGCAGTATTTT.

This sequence joins TRBV6-5 and TRBJ1-1; 11 bases are a match to TRBD1. This CDR3 has 12 amino acids. With V trimmed by 8 bases and J by 4 bases, 0 bases remained unmatched. Looked up from germline, CDR1 is MNHEY and CDR2 is SVGAGI. CDR3 DNA: TGTGCCAGCGGACAGGGGGCCACTGAAGCTTTCTTT. This translates into CASGQGATEAFF.

This clone showed up just a few times. The chain has TRBV12-5 and TRBJ2-7; TRBD1 matches at 8 bases. CDR3 length: 13 amino acids. Germline V gives CDR1 LGHNT, CDR2 FRNRAP. V shed 4 bases and J 6 bases; nucleotides not matched to a gene: 5. The CDR3 reads CASGSRQGPEQYF. The CDR3 bases are TGTGCTAGTGGTTCCCGACAGGGGCCCGAGCAGTACTTC. Full variable domain (rest looked up from reference TRBV12-5 and TRBJ2-7): DARVTQTPRHKVTEMGQEVTMRCQPILGHNTVFWYRQTMMQGLELLAYFRNRAPLDDSGMPKDRFSAEMPDATLATLKIQPSEPRDSAVYFCASGSRQGPEQYFGPGTRLTVT.

This sequence joins TRBV19 and TRBJ2-1, with D perhaps TRBD2 (5 bases). Per germline, CDR1 LNHDA and CDR2 SQIVND (reference sequence). The V end was cut by 5 bases, the J end by 7 bases, with 12 bases between. The length of the CDR3 is 13 residues. CDR3 residues: CASSPPRRNEQFF. The CDR3 DNA reads TGTGCCAGTAGTCCCCCCCGGAGGAATGAGCAGTTCTTC.

The chain is built from TRBV24-1 and TRBJ1-1; no clear D gene. Germline assignment: CDR1 KGHDR and CDR2 SFDVKD. V lost 3 bases, J lost 5 bases, and 15 bases lay in between. CDR3 length: 15 residues. The CDR3 loop is CATSDGSIAGTEAFF. The CDR3 nucleotides are TGTGCCACCAGTGATGGGAGTATTGCGGGGACTGAAGCTTTCTTT.

The chain couples TRBV29-1 to TRBJ1-2; D is possibly TRBD1 (5 bases). Germline CDR1 is SQVTM and CDR2 is ANQGSEA. The V end was cut by 4 bases, the J end by 5 bases, with 5 bases between. The CDR3 runs 10 residues. This CDR3 reads CSVGGYGYTF. In nucleotides, the CDR3 is TGCAGCGTTGGGGGGTATGGCTACACCTTC. The full variable domain, in which reference TRBV29-1 and TRBJ1-2 provide the parts outside the CDR3, is SAVISQKPSRDICQRGTSLTIQCQVDSQVTMMFWYRQQPGQSLTLIATANQGSEATYESGFVIDKFPISRPNLTFSTLTVSNMSPEDSSIYLCSVGGYGYTFGSGTRLTVV.

This clone was detected once. The rearrangement links TRBV7-2 to TRBJ2-4, with 13 nucleotides matching TRBD2. The V segment lost 5 bases and the J segment 0 bases; nucleotides outside the gene matches: 7. The CDR3 runs to 18 residues. CDR1 and CDR2 (germline): SGHTA, FQGNSA. CDR3 bases: TGTGCCAGCAGCCCTCGGACTAGCGGGGGAATAGCCAAAAACATTCAGTACTTC. Translation gives CASSPRTSGGIAKNIQYF.